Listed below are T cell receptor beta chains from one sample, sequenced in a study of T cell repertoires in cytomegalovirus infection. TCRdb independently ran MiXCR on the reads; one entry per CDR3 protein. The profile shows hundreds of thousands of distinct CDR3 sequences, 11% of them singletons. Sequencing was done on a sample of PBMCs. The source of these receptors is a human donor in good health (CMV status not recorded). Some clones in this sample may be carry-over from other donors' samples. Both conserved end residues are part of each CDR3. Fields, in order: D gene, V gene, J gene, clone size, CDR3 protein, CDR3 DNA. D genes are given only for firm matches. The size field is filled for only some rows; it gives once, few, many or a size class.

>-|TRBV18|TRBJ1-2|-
CASSPPPTSTGYGYTF
TGTGCCAGCTCACCACCGCCTACATCGACGGGCTATGGCTACACCTTC
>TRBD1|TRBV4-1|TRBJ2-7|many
CASRIGSTGHYEQYF
TGCGCCAGCAGGATAGGATCGACAGGGCACTACGAGCAGTACTTC
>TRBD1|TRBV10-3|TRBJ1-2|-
CATLRVRDRIYGYTF
TGTGCCACCCTCAGAGTCCGGGACAGAATTTATGGCTACACCTTC
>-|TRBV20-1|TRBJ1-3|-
CSARPTGGPGNTIYF
TGCAGTGCTAGACCCACGGGCGGACCCGGAAACACCATATATTTT
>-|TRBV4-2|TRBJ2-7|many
CASSQAGATYEQYF
TGTGCCAGCAGCCAAGCGGGGGCAACCTACGAGCAGTACTTC
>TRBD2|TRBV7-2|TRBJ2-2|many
CASSFAGTSGTGELFF
TGTGCCAGCAGCTTTGCCGGGACTAGCGGCACCGGGGAGCTGTTTTTT
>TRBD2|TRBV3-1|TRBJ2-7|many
CASSQDRALAVRYEQYF
TGTGCCAGCAGCCAAGATAGGGCCCTAGCGGTCCGCTACGAGCAGTACTTC
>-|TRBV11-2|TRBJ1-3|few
CASNVGVSGNTIYF
TGTGCCAGCAATGTAGGGGTTTCTGGAAACACCATATATTTT
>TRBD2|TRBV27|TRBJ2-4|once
CASSWEGLAKNIQYF
TGTGCCAGCAGCTGGGAGGGTTTAGCCAAAAACATTCAGTACTTC
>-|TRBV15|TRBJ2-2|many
CATRPDRPNTGELFF
TGTGCCACCAGGCCCGACAGGCCGAACACCGGGGAGCTGTTTTTT
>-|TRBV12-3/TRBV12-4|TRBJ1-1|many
CASRLDRNTEAFF
TGTGCCAGCAGGCTCGACAGGAACACTGAAGCTTTCTTT
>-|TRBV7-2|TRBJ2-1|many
CASSLSGGMTYNEQFF
TGTGCCAGCAGCTTATCCGGCGGGATGACCTACAATGAGCAGTTCTTC
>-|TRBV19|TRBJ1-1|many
CASSIKTSTEAFF
TGTGCCAGTAGTATCAAGACAAGCACTGAAGCTTTCTTT
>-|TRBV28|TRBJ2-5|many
CASQSSGETETQYF
TGTGCCAGCCAGTCCTCTGGAGAAACGGAGACCCAGTACTTC
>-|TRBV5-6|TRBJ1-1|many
CASSRGIVQEFTEAFF
TGTGCCAGCAGCCGAGGAATCGTCCAGGAATTTACTGAAGCTTTCTTT
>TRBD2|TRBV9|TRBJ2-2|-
CASSPWTSGPTGELFF
TGTGCCAGCAGCCCTTGGACTAGCGGACCCACCGGGGAGCTGTTTTTT
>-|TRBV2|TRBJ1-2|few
CATYKGSSGYTF
TGTGCCACCTATAAAGGGTCCAGTGGCTACACCTTC
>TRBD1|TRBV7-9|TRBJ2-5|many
CASRRQGQETQYF
TGTGCCAGCAGGAGACAGGGGCAAGAGACCCAGTACTTC
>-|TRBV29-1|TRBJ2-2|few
CSVERGADTGELFF
TGCAGCGTTGAAAGGGGGGCTGACACCGGGGAGCTGTTTTTT
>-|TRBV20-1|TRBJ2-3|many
CSANRGGVSTDTQYF
TGCAGTGCTAACCGGGGCGGGGTGAGCACAGATACGCAGTATTTT
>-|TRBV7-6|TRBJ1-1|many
CASSPGGRNTEAFF
TGTGCCAGCAGCCCCGGGGGAAGGAACACTGAAGCTTTCTTT
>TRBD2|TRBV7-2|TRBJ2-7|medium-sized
CASRLAGGPGEQYF
TGTGCCAGCAGGCTAGCGGGAGGGCCAGGCGAGCAGTACTTC
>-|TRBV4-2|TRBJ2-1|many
CASSQELPDLFF
TGTGCCAGCAGCCAGGAACTTCCCGATCTGTTCTTC
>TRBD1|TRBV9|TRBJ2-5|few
CASSAGQEVETQYF
TGTGCCAGCAGCGCGGGACAGGAGGTAGAGACCCAGTACTTC
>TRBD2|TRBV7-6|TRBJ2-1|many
CASSSSGRSYNEQFF
TGTGCCAGCAGCTCTAGCGGGAGGTCGTACAATGAGCAGTTCTTC
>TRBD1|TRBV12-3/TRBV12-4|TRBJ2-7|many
CASSLGQASYEQYF
TGTGCCAGCAGCCTCGGACAGGCCAGCTACGAGCAGTACTTC
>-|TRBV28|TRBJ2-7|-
CASSLELQAQYF
TGTGCCAGCAGTTTGGAGTTACAGGCTCAATACTTC